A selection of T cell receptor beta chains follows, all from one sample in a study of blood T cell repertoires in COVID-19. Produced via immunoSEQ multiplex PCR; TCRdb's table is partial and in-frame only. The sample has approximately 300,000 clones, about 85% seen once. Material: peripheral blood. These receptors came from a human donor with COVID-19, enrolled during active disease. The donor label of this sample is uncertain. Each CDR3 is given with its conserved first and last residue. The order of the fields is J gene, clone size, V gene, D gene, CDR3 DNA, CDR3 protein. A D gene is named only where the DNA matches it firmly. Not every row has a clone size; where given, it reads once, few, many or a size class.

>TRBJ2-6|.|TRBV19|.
TGTGCCAGTAGTACCGGGGATAGGGCTGGTGGGGCCAACGTCCTGACTTTC
CASSTGDRAGGANVLTF
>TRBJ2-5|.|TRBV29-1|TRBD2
TGCAGCGTTGAAGATCCTCATCATACTAGCGGTCCCGAGCAGGAGACCCAGTACTTC
CSVEDPHHTSGPEQETQYF
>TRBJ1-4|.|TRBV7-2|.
TGTGCCAGCAGCTTATCTTCGGGGGCAACTAATGAAAAACTGTTTTTT
CASSLSSGATNEKLFF
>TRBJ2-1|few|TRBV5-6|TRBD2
TGTGCCAGCATCCATCGAGCGGGGGGAGGGAATGAGCAGTTCTTC
CASIHRAGGGNEQFF
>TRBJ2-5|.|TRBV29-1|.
TGCAGCGTTGAGAATACCGGAGAGACCCAGTACTTC
CSVENTGETQYF
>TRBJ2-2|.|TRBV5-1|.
TGCGCCAGCAGCTTGGAAGTCGGGAACACCGGGGAGCTGTTTTTT
CASSLEVGNTGELFF
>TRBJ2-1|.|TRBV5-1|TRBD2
TGCGCCAGCAGCTCCAGCGGGGCTAGCTCCTACAATGAGCAGTTCTTC
CASSSSGASSYNEQFF
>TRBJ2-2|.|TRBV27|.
TGTGCCAGCAGTTTATCCGCCGGGAGAGGAACCGGGGAGCTGTTTTTT
CASSLSAGRGTGELFF
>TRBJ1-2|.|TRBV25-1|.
TGTGCCAGCAGTGACCCCCGGACTCCCGGGCACTATGGCTACACCTTC
CASSDPRTPGHYGYTF
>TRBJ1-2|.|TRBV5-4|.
TGTGCCAGCAGCCGGGAGGCTAACTATGGCTACACCTTC
CASSREANYGYTF
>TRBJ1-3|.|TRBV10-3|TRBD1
TGTGCCATACACCCTGGACAGGGGGCGGCTGGAAACACCATATATTTT
CAIHPGQGAAGNTIYF
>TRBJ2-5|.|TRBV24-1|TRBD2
TGTGCCACCAGTGAACGGACTAGCGGGAGGAGGGAGACCCAGTACTTC
CATSERTSGRRETQYF
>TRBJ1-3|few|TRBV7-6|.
TGTGCCAGCAGCTTCCTTGGTGAGGAGGCCTCTGGAAACACCATATATTTT
CASSFLGEEASGNTIYF
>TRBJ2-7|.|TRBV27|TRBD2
TGTGCCAGCACCCTTCGGGCTAGCGGGGAGTACGAGCAGTACTTC
CASTLRASGEYEQYF
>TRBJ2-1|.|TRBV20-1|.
TGCAGTGCCCCAAGCAAGAATGAGCAGTTCTTC
CSAPSKNEQFF
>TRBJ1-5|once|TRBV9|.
TGTGCCAGCAGCGTCGGGGGTGGGCAGCCCCAGCATTTT
CASSVGGGQPQHF
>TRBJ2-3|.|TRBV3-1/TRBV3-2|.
TGTGCCAGCAGCCACTTCTCCCCAGGGGCAAGGACAGATACGCAGTATTTT
CASSHFSPGARTDTQYF
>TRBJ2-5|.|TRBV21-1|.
TGTGCCATCCCGGACAGGGCAGGTTCTAGCCTCTGCGGAGAGACCCAGTACTTC
CAIPDRAGSSLCGETQYF
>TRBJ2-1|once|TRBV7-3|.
TGTGCCAGCAGCTTACCGGGGTTTAGGAATGAGCAGTTCTTC
CASSLPGFRNEQFF
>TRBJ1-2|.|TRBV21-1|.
TGTGCCAGCGCGAGGGACAGGGATGGCTATGGCTACACCTTC
CASARDRDGYGYTF
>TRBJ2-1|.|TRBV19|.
TGTGCCAGTAGTATAGAGGCTAGCAGGGGTGAGCAGTTCTTC
CASSIEASRGEQFF
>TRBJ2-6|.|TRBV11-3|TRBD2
TGTGCCAGCAGCCCCGGGGGGGCTGGGGCCAACGTCCTGACTTTC
CASSPGGAGANVLTF
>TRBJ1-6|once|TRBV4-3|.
TGCGCCAGCAGCCAAGATCCCTCTAGACCCCTCCACTTT
CASSQDPSRPLHF
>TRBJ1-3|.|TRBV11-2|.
TGTGCCAGCAGCCCGACAGACTCTGGAAACACCATATATTTT
CASSPTDSGNTIYF
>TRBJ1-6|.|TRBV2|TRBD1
TGTGCCAGAGAGAGACAGGGCGAAAATTCACCCCTCCACTTT
CARERQGENSPLHF
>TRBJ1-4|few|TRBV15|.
TGTGCCACCAGCAGAGATTATGGAGTGGGGGGAGAAAAACTGTTTTTT
CATSRDYGVGGEKLFF
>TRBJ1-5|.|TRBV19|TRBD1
TGTGCCAGTACCCCGATGGGACAGACTGGGGAGCCCCAGCATTTT
CASTPMGQTGEPQHF
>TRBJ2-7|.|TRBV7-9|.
TGTGCCAGCAGCTTAGGGGTAGCGGCCAACGAGCAGTACTTC
CASSLGVAANEQYF
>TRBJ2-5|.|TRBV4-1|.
TGCGCCAGCAGCCAAGGAACTGTAAAAGAGACCCAGTACTTC
CASSQGTVKETQYF
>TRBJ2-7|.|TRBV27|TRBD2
TGTGCCAGCAGTTTTTGGACTAGTGGGTACGAGCAGTACTTC
CASSFWTSGYEQYF
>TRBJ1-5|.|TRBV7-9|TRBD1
TGTGCCAGCAGCTTAGGCCAGGGGGCAGCAGGTCAGCCCCAGCATTTT
CASSLGQGAAGQPQHF
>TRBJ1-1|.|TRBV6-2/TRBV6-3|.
TGTGCCAGCAGTTACGTGAGGTCGGGAGGGTGGAAGTTGGTGAACACTGAAGCTTTCTTT
CASSYVRSGGWKLVNTEAFF
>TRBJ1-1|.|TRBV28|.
TGTGCCAGCATCCCGGGGGGTAGGACTGAAGCTTTCTTT
CASIPGGRTEAFF
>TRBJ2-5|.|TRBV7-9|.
TGTGCCAGCAGCTTAGCCCGCCAGGAGACCCAGTACTTC
CASSLARQETQYF
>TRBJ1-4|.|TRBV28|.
TGTGCCAGCAGTGGGATATACGCAGGGGTGGAGGAAAAACTGTTTTTT
CASSGIYAGVEEKLFF
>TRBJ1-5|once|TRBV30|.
TGTGCCTGGAGTAGAGGGGGGGGCCTGCGGCCCCAGCATTTT
CAWSRGGGLRPQHF
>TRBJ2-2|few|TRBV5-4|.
TGTGCCAGCAGCTTGGATCCGGGGGTCGCCACCGGGGAGCTGTTTTTT
CASSLDPGVATGELFF
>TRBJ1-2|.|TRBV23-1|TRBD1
TGCGCCAGCAGTCAACTCGACAGGGGAGGCGGCTACACCTTC
CASSQLDRGGGYTF